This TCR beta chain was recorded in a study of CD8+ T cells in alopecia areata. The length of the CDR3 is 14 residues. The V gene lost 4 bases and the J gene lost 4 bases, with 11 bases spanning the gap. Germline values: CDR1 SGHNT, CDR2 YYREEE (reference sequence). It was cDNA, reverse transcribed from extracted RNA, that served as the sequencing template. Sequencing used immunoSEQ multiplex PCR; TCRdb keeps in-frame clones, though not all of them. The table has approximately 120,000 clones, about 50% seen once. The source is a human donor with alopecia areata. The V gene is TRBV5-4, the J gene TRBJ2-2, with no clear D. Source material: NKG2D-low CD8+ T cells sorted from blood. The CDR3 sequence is CASSTSQSTGELFF. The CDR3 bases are TGTGCCAGCAGCACCTCCCAGTCCACCGGGGAGCTGTTTTTT.